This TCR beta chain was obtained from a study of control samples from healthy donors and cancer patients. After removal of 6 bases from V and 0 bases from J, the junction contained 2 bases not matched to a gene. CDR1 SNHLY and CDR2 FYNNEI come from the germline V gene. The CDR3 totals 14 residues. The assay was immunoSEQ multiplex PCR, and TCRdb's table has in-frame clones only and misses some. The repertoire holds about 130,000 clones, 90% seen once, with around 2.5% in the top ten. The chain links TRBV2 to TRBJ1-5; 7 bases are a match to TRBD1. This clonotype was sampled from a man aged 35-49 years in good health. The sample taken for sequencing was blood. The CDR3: CASRTGFSNQPQHF. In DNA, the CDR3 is TGTGCCAGCAGGACAGGGTTTAGCAATCAGCCCCAGCATTTT.